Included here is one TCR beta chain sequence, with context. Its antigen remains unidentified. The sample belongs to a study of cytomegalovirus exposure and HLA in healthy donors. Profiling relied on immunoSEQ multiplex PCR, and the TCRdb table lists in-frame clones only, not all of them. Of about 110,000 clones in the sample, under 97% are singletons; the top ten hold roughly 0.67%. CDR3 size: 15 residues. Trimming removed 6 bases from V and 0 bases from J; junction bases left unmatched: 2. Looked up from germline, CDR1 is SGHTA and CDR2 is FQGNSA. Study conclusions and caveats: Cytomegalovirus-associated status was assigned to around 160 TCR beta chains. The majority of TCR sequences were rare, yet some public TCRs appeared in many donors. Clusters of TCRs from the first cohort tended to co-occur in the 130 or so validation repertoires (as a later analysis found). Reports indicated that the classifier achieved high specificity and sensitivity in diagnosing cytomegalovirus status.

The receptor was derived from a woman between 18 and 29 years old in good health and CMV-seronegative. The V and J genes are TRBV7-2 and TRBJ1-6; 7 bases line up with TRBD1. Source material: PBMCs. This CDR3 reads CASRTGSSYNSPLHF. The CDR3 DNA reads TGTGCCAGCAGGACAGGGAGCTCCTATAATTCACCCCTCCACTTT.